Shown below are 18 T cell receptor beta chains from a single sample sequenced in a study of beta chain features in type 1 diabetes (dated by TCRdb to 2016 to 2019). The protocol used for the library was the immunoSEQ multiplex PCR assay. The High Capacity cDNA Reverse Transcription Kit was used to reverse transcribe all of the isolated RNA, meaning that expressed TCRB transcripts were what got sequenced. The table was pulled from immuneACCESS by TCRdb, which kept in-frame rearrangements only. Such tables lose some clones; where checked, under half of the loss comes from unresolved V genes, and the rest has no known cause. This sample comprises about 260,000 clones, around 68% of them detected only once. Together, the top ten hold about 0.05% of the sample. The sequenced sample consisted of naive CD4+ T cells from blood. What the cell subset or site label conveys for this sample: true naive CD4+ T cells. Source of these receptors: a man aged 25 to 45 in good health.

The V gene is TRBV5-4, the J gene TRBJ1-1, with D unresolved. Trimming shortened V by 0 bases and J by 1 base, and 4 bases separated the two germline ends. This CDR3 region has 13 residues. CDR1 is SGHNT, CDR2 YYREEE, per germline (reference sequence). The CDR3 is CASSLAPNTEAFF. The CDR3, as DNA: TGTGCCAGCAGCTTGGCTCCGAACACTGAAGCTTTCTTT.

This clone was seen a few times. The CDR3 DNA reads as TGTGCCAGCAGCTTAGAACCGAACACTGAAGCTTTCTTT. It encodes CASSLEPNTEAFF. The genes are TRBV5-4 and TRBJ1-1; no definite D call. V gave up 2 bases and J gave up 1 base, with 6 bases separating them. From germline, CDR1 is SGHNT and CDR2 YYREEE (reference sequence). The CDR3 runs to 13 residues.

The V call is TRBV30, the J call TRBJ2-3, with 7 positions matching TRBD2. CDR1 is GTSNPN, CDR2 SVGIG, per germline (reference sequence). Losses at the gene ends were 7 bases for V and 2 bases for J; bases not matched to a gene: 6. The CDR3 runs to 13 residues. The CDR3 sequence is CASTSAATDTQYF. The CDR3 nucleotides are TGTGCCTCCACTAGCGCGGCCACAGATACGCAGTATTTT.

The chain carries TRBV30 and TRBJ2-3, with D possibly being TRBD2 (6 bases). Germline V gene lookup returns CDR1 GTSNPN and CDR2 SVGIG (reference sequence). This CDR3 is 14 amino acids long. V was trimmed by 4 bases and J by 6 bases, leaving 17 bases between them. CDR3 in amino acids: CAWIPGLSKDTQYF. As DNA, the CDR3 is TGTGCCTGGATCCCGGGACTTTCAAAGGATACGCAGTATTTT.

The chain links TRBV30 to TRBJ1-6; D unclear. CDR3 length equals 14 residues. From germline, CDR1 is GTSNPN and CDR2 SVGIG (reference sequence). The V gene lost 0 bases and the J gene lost 9 bases, with 12 bases spanning the gap. The CDR3 DNA sequence: TGTGCCTGGAGTGTACCCGGGGATAGTTCACCCCTCCACTTT. As protein: CAWSVPGDSSPLHF. The variable domain in full, with the rest retrieved from reference TRBV30 and TRBJ1-6, is SQTIHQWPATLVQPVGSPLSLECTVEGTSNPNLYWYRQAAGRGLQLLFYSVGIGQISSEVPQNLSASRPQDRQFILSSKKLLLSDSGFYLCAWSVPGDSSPLHFGNGTRLTVT.

To note about this clone: Other DNA sequences within the sample encode an identical CDR3. This rearrangement joins TRBV29-1 to TRBJ1-1; 8 positions agree with TRBD1. Germline V gives CDR1 SQVTM, CDR2 ANQGSEA. The junction had 3 bases not matched to a gene; V was cut back by 4 bases and J by 2 bases. The CDR3 sequence is 13 residues long. CDR3 protein: CSVAGQGNTEAFF. For the CDR3, the DNA is TGCAGCGTTGCAGGACAGGGAAACACTGAAGCTTTCTTT.

This clone appeared a few times. V usage is TRBV28 and J usage is TRBJ2-7; a possible D gene is TRBD2 (6 bases). Per germline, CDR1 MDHEN and CDR2 SYDVKM. This CDR3 spans 9 amino acids. CDR3 coding DNA: TGTGCGGCCGGGGGTGAGCAGTACTTC. This gives the protein CAAGGEQYF.

The chain employs TRBV28 and TRBJ2-5; D is possibly TRBD2 (7 bases). Trimming took off 5 bases at V and 1 base at J, with 14 bases between the two ends. The germline gives CDR1 MDHEN, CDR2 SYDVKM. The CDR3 has 15 amino acids. The DNA for the CDR3 is TGTGCCAGCAGTCCCATCGGGGGGCTCCAAGAGACCCAGTACTTC. Its protein is CASSPIGGLQETQYF.

A few counts support this clone. This chain connects TRBV5-4 to TRBJ2-2; a weak D match, TRBD1 (7 bases). This CDR3 spans 16 amino acids. Trimming removed 3 bases at V and 1 base at J, with 13 bases between. Per germline, CDR1 SGHNT and CDR2 YYREEE (reference sequence). DNA for the CDR3: TGTGCCAGCAGCTCTGCGGGGACAGTGAACACCGGGGAGCTGTTTTTT. Its translation is CASSSAGTVNTGELFF.

V gene TRBV1 combines with J gene TRBJ2-5. TRBV1 is a known pseudogene. The CDR3 consists of 17 residues. CDR3 in DNA: TGCACCAGCAGCGGCTCGGGGGCGCCCGGCCGACAAGAGACCCAGTACTTC. This gives the protein CTSSGSGAPGRQETQYF.

CDR3 residues: CSVEASGGDTQYF. The CDR3 DNA follows: TGCAGCGTTGAAGCGAGCGGGGGGGACACGCAGTATTTT. The chain combines TRBV29-1 with TRBJ2-3; 10 nucleotides line up with TRBD2. With V trimmed by 1 base and J by 9 bases, 4 bases remained unmatched. The CDR3 has 13 residues. Germline CDR1 reads SQVTM; CDR2 reads ANQGSEA.

This clone was observed a handful of times. This sequence joins TRBV30 and TRBJ2-4; D uncertain. The CDR3 loop spans 11 amino acids. In germline, CDR1 is GTSNPN, CDR2 SVGIG (reference sequence). With 5 bases removed from V and 2 bases from J, the gap between germline ends came to 4 bases. The CDR3 region is CAWGTKNIQYF. CDR3 DNA sequence: TGTGCCTGGGGGACCAAAAACATTCAGTACTTC. Together with reference TRBV30 and TRBJ2-4, the CDR3 gives the full variable domain: SQTIHQWPATLVQPVGSPLSLECTVEGTSNPNLYWYRQAAGRGLQLLFYSVGIGQISSEVPQNLSASRPQDRQFILSSKKLLLSDSGFYLCAWGTKNIQYFGAGTRLSVL.

The chain is built from TRBV5-4 and TRBJ2-2; D is ambiguous. The CDR3 loop spans 15 amino acids. Germline CDR1 SGHNT, CDR2 YYREEE (reference sequence). V lost 1 base to trimming and J lost 5 bases, with 12 bases between them. Here the CDR3 DNA reads TGTGCCAGCAGCTTGAGTAATGTTAAGACCGGGGAGCTGTTTTTT. It specifies CASSLSNVKTGELFF.

This clone was picked up a small number of times. The chain couples TRBV19 to TRBJ2-7; 9 bases agree with TRBD1. The CDR3 runs 13 residues. Germline CDR1 and CDR2: LNHDA and SQIVND (reference sequence). The V and J ends lost 8 bases and 4 bases, in that order; junction bases with no gene match: 6. In DNA form, the CDR3 reads TGTGCCAGTGGGACAGGGAGTCTTTACGAGCAGTACTTC. Encoded protein: CASGTGSLYEQYF.

The chain is built from TRBV20-1 and TRBJ1-2; D remains unclear. The germline CDR1 and CDR2 sequences are DFQATT and SNEGSKA (reference sequence). Between the trimmed V and J ends, which lost 4 bases and 4 bases, there was a span of 7 bases. There are 11 residues in the CDR3. The CDR3 DNA follows: TGCAGTGCTACCGGGCGCTATGGCTACACCTTC. It encodes CSATGRYGYTF.

The V and J genes are TRBV28 and TRBJ2-1, with a possible D match to TRBD2 (5 bases). The length of the CDR3 is 15 residues. Trimming pared 5 bases from V and 5 bases from J, leaving 16 bases between. Germline V gene data show CDR1 as MDHEN and CDR2 as SYDVKM. The CDR3 loop reads CASSPPGKRDNEQFF. CDR3 nucleotides: TGTGCCAGCAGTCCCCCCGGGAAGCGCGACAATGAGCAGTTCTTC. Filled out from reference TRBV28 and TRBJ2-1, the complete variable domain reads DVKVTQSSRYLVKRTGEKVFLECVQDMDHENMFWYRQDPGLGLRLIYFSYDVKMKEKGDIPEGYSVSREKKERFSLILESASTNQTSMYLCASSPPGKRDNEQFFGPGTRLTVL.

This chain links TRBV12-5 with TRBJ2-1; no firm D call. The length of the CDR3 is 12 residues. Trimming cost V 0 bases and J 8 bases, with 5 bases left between them. Germline CDR1 and CDR2: LGHNT and FRNRAP. CDR3 loop: CASGLVRDEQFF. DNA for the CDR3: TGTGCTAGTGGTTTGGTACGGGATGAGCAGTTCTTC.

V usage is TRBV20-1 and J usage is TRBJ2-5; unclear D gene. Trimming removed 5 bases from V and 11 bases from J, with 15 bases in between. Germline V gives CDR1 DFQATT, CDR2 SNEGSKA (reference sequence). The CDR3 extends over 11 amino acids. The CDR3 sequence: CSAVTPAFQYF. CDR3 DNA: TGCAGTGCTGTGACTCCCGCATTTCAGTACTTC.